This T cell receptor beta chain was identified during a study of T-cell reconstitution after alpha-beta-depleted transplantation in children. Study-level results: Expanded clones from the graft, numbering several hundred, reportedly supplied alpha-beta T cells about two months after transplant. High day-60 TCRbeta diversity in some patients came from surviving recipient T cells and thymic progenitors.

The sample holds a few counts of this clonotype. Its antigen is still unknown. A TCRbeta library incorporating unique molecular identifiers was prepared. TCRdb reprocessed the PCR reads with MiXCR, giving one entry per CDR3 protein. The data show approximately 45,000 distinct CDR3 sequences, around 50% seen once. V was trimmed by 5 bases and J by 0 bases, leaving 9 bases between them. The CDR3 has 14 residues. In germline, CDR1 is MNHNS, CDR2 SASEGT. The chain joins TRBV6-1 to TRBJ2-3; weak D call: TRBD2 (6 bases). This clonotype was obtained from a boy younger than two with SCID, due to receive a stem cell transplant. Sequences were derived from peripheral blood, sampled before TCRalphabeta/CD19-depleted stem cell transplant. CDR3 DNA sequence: TGTGCCAGCAGTCGCGGGGCTAGCACAGATACGCAGTATTTT. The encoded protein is CASSRGASTDTQYF.